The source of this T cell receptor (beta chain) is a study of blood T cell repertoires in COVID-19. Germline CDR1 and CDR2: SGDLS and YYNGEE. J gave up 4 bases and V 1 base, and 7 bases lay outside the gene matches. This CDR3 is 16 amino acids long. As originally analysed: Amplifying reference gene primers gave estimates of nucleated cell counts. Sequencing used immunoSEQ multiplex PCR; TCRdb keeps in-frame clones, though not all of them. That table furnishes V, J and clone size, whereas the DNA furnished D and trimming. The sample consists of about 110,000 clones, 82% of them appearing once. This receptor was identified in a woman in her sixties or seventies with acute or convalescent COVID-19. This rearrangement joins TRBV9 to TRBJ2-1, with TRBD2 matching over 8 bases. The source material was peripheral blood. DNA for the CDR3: TGTGCCAGCAGCGTAAGGGGCGGGGGGTCTTACAATGAGCAGTTCTTC. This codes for CASSVRGGGSYNEQFF. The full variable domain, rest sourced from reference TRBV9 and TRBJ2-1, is DSGVTQTPKHLITATGQRVTLRCSPRSGDLSVYWYQQSLDQGLQFLIQYYNGEERAKGNILERFSAQQFPDLHSELNLSSLELGDSALYFCASSVRGGGSYNEQFFGPGTRLTVL.